Below are 16 T cell receptor beta chains sequenced from a single sample in a study of control samples from healthy donors and cancer patients. TCRdb's copy holds only in-frame clones and misses some; the assay was immunoSEQ multiplex PCR. The repertoire has about 130,000 clones, just under 95% of them found once; the top ten carry around 14%. The sequenced sample consisted of PBMCs. The receptors originated from a man aged 55 to 70 with colorectal cancer.

Only a few counts were recorded for this clone. The rearrangement uses TRBV19 and TRBJ2-7, with 9 positions matching TRBD1. V gave up 6 bases and J gave up 1 base; unmatched junction bases: 7. This CDR3 spans 15 amino acids. Germline V gives CDR1 LNHDA, CDR2 SQIVND (reference sequence). This chain's CDR3 is CASRPGQGLSYEQYF. The DNA for the CDR3 is TGTGCCAGTAGGCCGGGACAGGGACTTTCCTACGAGCAGTACTTC.

The rearrangement joins TRBV30 to TRBJ1-5; possibly TRBD1 for D (5 bases). The CDR3 is made up of 13 amino acids. The V end lost 8 bases, the J end lost 2 bases, and 13 bases lay between the germline ends. The germline gives CDR1 GTSNPN, CDR2 SVGIG (reference sequence). In nucleotides, the CDR3 is TGTGCCCTCTCGGGGGGAGGCAATCAGCCCCAGCATTTT. Translated: CALSGGGNQPQHF.

This chain links TRBV19 with TRBJ1-1; no reliable D call. This CDR3 contains 14 residues. CDR1 and CDR2 (germline): LNHDA, SQIVND (reference sequence). V was cut by 8 bases and J by 4 bases, with 17 bases left in between. CDR3 nucleotides: TGTGCCAGTCTGGACGATCGCTGGGGCACTGAAGCTTTCTTT. Protein sequence: CASLDDRWGTEAFF.

The V and J genes are TRBV7-2 and TRBJ2-3, with 8 bases fitting TRBD2. V gave up 6 bases and J gave up 2 bases; unmatched junction bases: 4. The CDR3 totals 14 residues. CDR1 and CDR2 from the germline V gene are SGHTA and FQGNSA. CDR3 residues: CASSFGLATDTQYF. The CDR3 nucleotides are TGTGCCAGCAGTTTCGGACTAGCCACAGATACGCAGTATTTT.

The rearrangement links TRBV27 to TRBJ2-7; tentative D call: TRBD1 (5 bases). Germline values: CDR1 MNHEY, CDR2 SMNVEV (reference sequence). The CDR3 spans 15 residues. V dropped 5 bases and J dropped 2 bases, with 16 bases sitting between them. The CDR3 loop reads CASSPFLEQAYEQYF. The CDR3 DNA is TGTGCCAGCAGTCCCTTTTTGGAACAGGCCTACGAGCAGTACTTC.

This rearrangement joins TRBV5-6 to TRBJ1-2, with D possibly being TRBD1 (6 bases). Germline lookup yields CDR1 SGHDT and CDR2 YYEEEE. V lost 4 bases, J lost 7 bases, and 17 bases lay in between. The CDR3 has 14 residues. The CDR3 region is CASSRLDREAGYTF. CDR3 coding DNA: TGTGCCAGCAGCCGCTTGGACAGAGAGGCTGGCTACACCTTC.

J is TRBJ1-4 and V is TRBV28; D is perhaps TRBD1 (6 bases). The length of the CDR3 is 14 residues. The V gene lost 5 bases and the J gene lost 8 bases, with 15 bases spanning the gap. CDR1 and CDR2 from the germline V gene are MDHEN and SYDVKM. CDR3 coding DNA: TGTGCCAGCAGTCGTGGGGGGGCTGGGGAAAAACTGTTTTTT. Its protein product is CASSRGGAGEKLFF.

The chain recombines TRBV28 with TRBJ2-7; D is ambiguous. The CDR3 totals 11 residues. Germline CDR1 is MDHEN and CDR2 is SYDVKM. V lost 7 bases to trimming and J lost 3 bases, with 7 bases between them. As DNA, the CDR3 is TGTGCCAGCACCCAAGACTACGAGCAGTACTTC. This translates into CASTQDYEQYF.

The chain carries TRBV5-6 and TRBJ2-5; D unresolved. Between the trimmed V and J ends, which lost 1 base and 1 base, there was a span of 14 bases. From germline, CDR1 is SGHDT and CDR2 YYEEEE. This CDR3 region has 16 residues. The CDR3 loop reads CASSLSPRTGQETQYF. CDR3 DNA sequence: TGTGCCAGCAGCTTGTCCCCCAGGACGGGCCAAGAGACCCAGTACTTC. Full variable domain (rest looked up from reference TRBV5-6 and TRBJ2-5): DAGVTQSPTHLIKTRGQQVTLRCSPKSGHDTVSWYQQALGQGPQFIFQYYEEEERQRGNFPDRFSGHQFPNYSSELNVNALLLGDSALYLCASSLSPRTGQETQYFGPGTRLLVL.

This chain links TRBV6-5 with TRBJ1-2, with 7 bases identical to TRBD1. Germline CDR1 and CDR2: MNHEY and SVGAGI. The junction had 2 bases not matched to a gene; V was cut back by 6 bases and J by 1 base. This CDR3 comprises 13 residues. The CDR3 sequence: CASSRDSNYGYTF. The CDR3 DNA is TGTGCCAGCAGCCGGGACAGTAACTATGGCTACACCTTC.

The chain recombines TRBV3-1 (or the pseudogene TRBV3-2) with TRBJ1-1; TRBD1 matches at 7 bases. This CDR3 has 12 residues. V lost 6 bases, J lost 4 bases, and 2 bases stayed unmatched. In germline, CDR1 is LGHDT, CDR2 YNNKEL (reference sequence). The CDR3 here is CASSTGATEAFF. The CDR3 bases are TGTGCCAGCAGTACAGGGGCCACTGAAGCTTTCTTT.

The V gene is TRBV2, the J gene TRBJ2-7; weak D call: TRBD1 (6 bases). This CDR3 contains 13 residues. Trimming removed 3 bases at V and 3 bases at J, with 9 bases between. Germline CDR1 SNHLY, CDR2 FYNNEI. For the CDR3, the DNA is TGTGCCAGCAGTGATGGGGGCAGCTACGAGCAGTACTTC. This gives the protein CASSDGGSYEQYF.

The genes are TRBV7-2 and TRBJ2-1; the match to TRBD1 covers 9 bases. V shed 6 bases and J 5 bases; nucleotides not matched to a gene: 8. CDR1 and CDR2 from the germline V gene are SGHTA and FQGNSA. The CDR3 loop spans 15 amino acids. As DNA, the CDR3 is TGTGCCAGCAGTCATTACGGGACAGGGAACAATGAGCAGTTCTTC. Its protein product is CASSHYGTGNNEQFF.

The chain is built from TRBV6-6 and TRBJ1-2; TRBD1 might be the D (6 bases). Deletions cut 4 bases from V and 4 bases from J, with 16 bases between. CDR1 is MNHNY and CDR2 is SVGAGI in the germline V gene (reference sequence). This CDR3 contains 15 residues. The CDR3 protein is CASSSYRETSYGYTF. CDR3 in DNA: TGTGCCAGCAGTTCCTACAGGGAGACTAGCTATGGCTACACCTTC.

The chain carries TRBV9 and TRBJ2-5; TRBD2 agrees at 7 bases. J was trimmed by 2 bases and V by 3 bases; bases with no gene match: 10. The germline V gene has CDR1 SGDLS and CDR2 YYNGEE. The CDR3 has 16 residues. The CDR3 loop reads CASSAGGGAGQETQYF. The CDR3 nucleotides are TGTGCCAGCAGCGCTGGGGGGGGTGCGGGGCAAGAGACCCAGTACTTC. Full variable domain (outside the CDR3, taken from reference TRBV9 and TRBJ2-5): DSGVTQTPKHLITATGQRVTLRCSPRSGDLSVYWYQQSLDQGLQFLIQYYNGEERAKGNILERFSAQQFPDLHSELNLSSLELGDSALYFCASSAGGGAGQETQYFGPGTRLLVL.

With regard to this clone: A junction end diverges from the germline sequence, so it may reflect a read error. The chain is built from TRBV9 and TRBJ2-2; 11 nucleotides agree with TRBD2. The CDR3 contains 17 residues. CDR1 is SGDLS, CDR2 YYNGEE, per germline. CDR3 nucleotides: TGTGCCAGCAGCGACACTAGCGGGGGTGGCGAACACCGGGGAGCTGTTTTT. It encodes CASSDTSGGGEHRGAVF. The whole variable domain, remainder taken from reference TRBV9 and TRBJ2-2, is DSGVTQTPKHLITATGQRVTLRCSPRSGDLSVYWYQQSLDQGLQFLIQYYNGEERAKGNILERFSAQQFPDLHSELNLSSLELGDSALYFCASSDTSGGGEHRGAVFGEGSRLTVL.